This T cell receptor (beta chain) originates from a study of blood T cell repertoires in COVID-19. Study details: The United States, Italy and Spain supplied acute and convalescent COVID-19 samples. PBMCs, B-cell-depleted T cells, or T cells were the source of the cDNA or gDNA that made up the material.

This clone occurred once. Source study methods: How many nucleated cells were present was estimated from reference gene primer amplification. Sequenced by immunoSEQ multiplex PCR; TCRdb stores in-frame clones only, minus some. Clone size and V and J calls were adopted from that table, with D and trimming inferred from the DNA. The table has about 190,000 clones, about nine tenths seen once. The germline V gene encodes CDR1 KGHSH and CDR2 LQKENI. Trimming at V came to 5 bases and at J to 7 bases, leaving 9 bases not matched to a gene. The CDR3 runs to 14 residues. Sample: peripheral blood. This sequence originates from a man aged 40-49 years with acute or convalescent COVID-19. The V gene is TRBV18, the J gene TRBJ1-1, with 8 nucleotides matching TRBD1. The CDR3 bases are TGTGCCAGCTCAACGGACAGGGCTAGCAATGAAGCTTTCTTT. It is translated as CASSTDRASNEAFF.